This T cell receptor beta chain was documented in a study of cytomegalovirus exposure and HLA in healthy donors. Trimming cost V 1 base and J 6 bases, with 7 bases left between them. The CDR3 has 13 amino acids. Germline V gives CDR1 LGHNA, CDR2 YSLEER. TCRdb's table, derived via immunoSEQ multiplex PCR, lists solely in-frame clones and lacks some. Seen here are over 200,000 clones, roughly 88% observed once, and the top ten hold approximately 3%. The specimen sequenced was PBMCs. The V and J genes are TRBV4-3 and TRBJ2-1; D may be TRBD1 or TRBD2 (5 bases each). The clonotype comes from a woman aged 30 to 39 in good health and CMV-seronegative. CDR3 amino acids: CASSQAGRNEQFF. In DNA, the CDR3 is TGCGCCAGCAGCCAAGCGGGGCGCAATGAGCAGTTCTTC.